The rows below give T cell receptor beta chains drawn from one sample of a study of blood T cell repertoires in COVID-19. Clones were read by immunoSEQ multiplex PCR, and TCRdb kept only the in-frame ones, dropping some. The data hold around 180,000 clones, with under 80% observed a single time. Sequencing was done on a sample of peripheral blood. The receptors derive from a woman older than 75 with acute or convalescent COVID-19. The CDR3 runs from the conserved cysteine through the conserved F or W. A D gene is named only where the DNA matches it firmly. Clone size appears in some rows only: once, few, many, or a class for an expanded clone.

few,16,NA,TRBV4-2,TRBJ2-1,CASSLFPGDSYNEQFF,TGTGCCAGCAGCCTGTTCCCCGGAGACTCCTACAATGAGCAGTTCTTC
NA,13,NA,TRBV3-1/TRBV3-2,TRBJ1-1,CASSQGGSTEAFF,TGTGCCAGCAGCCAAGGAGGTAGCACTGAAGCTTTCTTT
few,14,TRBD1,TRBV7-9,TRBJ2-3,CASSYTGGGDTQYF,TGTGCCAGCAGCTACACAGGGGGAGGAGATACGCAGTATTTT
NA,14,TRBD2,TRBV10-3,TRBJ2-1,CAIMKTSGYNEQFF,TGTGCCATCATGAAGACTAGCGGGTACAATGAGCAGTTCTTC
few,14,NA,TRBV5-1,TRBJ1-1,CASSWPRENTEAFF,TGCGCCAGCAGCTGGCCCAGGGAGAACACTGAAGCTTTCTTT
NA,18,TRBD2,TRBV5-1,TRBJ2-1,CASSLASGASGGNNEQFF,TGCGCCAGCAGCTTGGCCTCTGGGGCTAGCGGGGGGAACAATGAGCAGTTCTTC
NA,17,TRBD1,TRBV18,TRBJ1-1,CASSTEAGTGLVTEAFF,TGTGCCAGCTCAACTGAGGCCGGGACAGGGTTGGTCACTGAAGCTTTCTTT
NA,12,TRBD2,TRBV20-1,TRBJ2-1,CSASLAGDEQFF,TGCAGTGCTAGTCTAGCGGGAGATGAGCAGTTCTTC
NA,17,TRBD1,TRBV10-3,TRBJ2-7,CAISESLASRGRGEQYF,TGTGCCATCAGTGAATCCCTCGCCTCCAGGGGGAGAGGCGAGCAGTACTTC
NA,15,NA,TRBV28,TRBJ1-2,CASRSTDRSNYGYTF,TGTGCCAGCAGGAGCACAGACAGATCTAACTATGGCTACACCTTC
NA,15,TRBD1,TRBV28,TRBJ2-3,CASSLVQGASDTQYF,TGTGCCAGCAGTTTAGTCCAGGGGGCATCAGATACGCAGTATTTT
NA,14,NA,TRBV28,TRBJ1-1,CASSLTDGLGRAFF,TGTGCCAGCAGTTTAACCGATGGCCTGGGGAGGGCTTTCTTT
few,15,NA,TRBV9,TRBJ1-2,CASSVGGGRNYGYTF,TGTGCCAGCAGCGTAGGGGGAGGGAGGAACTATGGCTACACCTTC